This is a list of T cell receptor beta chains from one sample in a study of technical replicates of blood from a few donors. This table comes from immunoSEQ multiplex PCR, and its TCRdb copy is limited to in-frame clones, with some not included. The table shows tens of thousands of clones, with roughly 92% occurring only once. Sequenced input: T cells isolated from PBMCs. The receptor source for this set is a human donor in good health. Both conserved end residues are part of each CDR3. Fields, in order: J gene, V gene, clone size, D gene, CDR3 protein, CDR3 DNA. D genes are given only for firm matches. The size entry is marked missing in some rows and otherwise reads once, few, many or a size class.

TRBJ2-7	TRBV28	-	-	CASSLRGRSYEQYF	TGTGCCAGCAGTCTGCGAGGGAGGTCCTACGAGCAGTACTTC
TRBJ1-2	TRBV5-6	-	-	CASILGGLYGYTF	TGTGCCAGCATCCTGGGGGGACTTTATGGCTACACCTTC
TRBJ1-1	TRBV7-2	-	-	CASSLSLSGATEAFF	TGTGCCAGCAGCCTAAGCCTTTCAGGGGCCACTGAAGCTTTCTTT
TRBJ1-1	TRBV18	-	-	CASSLQGLAFF	TGTGCCAGCTCACTTCAGGGTCTAGCTTTCTTT
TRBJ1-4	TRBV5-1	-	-	CASSSSGLLEKLFF	TGCGCCAGCAGCTCGTCAGGGTTACTTGAAAAACTGTTTTTT
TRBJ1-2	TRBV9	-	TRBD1	CASSVGTGVPSSNYGYTF	TGTGCCAGCAGCGTAGGGACAGGAGTTCCTTCTTCCAACTATGGCTACACCTTC
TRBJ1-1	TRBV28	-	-	CARERIEAFF	TGTGCCAGGGAGAGGATTGAAGCTTTCTTT
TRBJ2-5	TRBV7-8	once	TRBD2	CASSLIRLAGQETQYF	TGTGCCAGCAGCTTAATACGGCTAGCGGGGCAAGAGACCCAGTACTTC
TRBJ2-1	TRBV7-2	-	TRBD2	CASSLDWTSGYNEQFF	TGTGCCAGCAGCTTAGACTGGACTAGCGGGTACAATGAGCAGTTCTTC
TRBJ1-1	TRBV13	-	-	CASSPRGSTEAFF	TGTGCCAGCAGCCCAAGGGGGAGCACTGAAGCTTTCTTT
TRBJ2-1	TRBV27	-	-	CASRARDNEQFF	TGTGCCAGCAGGGCGCGGGACAATGAGCAGTTCTTC
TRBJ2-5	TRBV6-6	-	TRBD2	CASGLAGEETQYF	TGTGCCAGCGGCCTAGCGGGAGAAGAGACCCAGTACTTC
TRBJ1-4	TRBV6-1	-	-	CASTRNEKLFF	TGTGCCAGCACACGGAATGAAAAACTGTTTTTT
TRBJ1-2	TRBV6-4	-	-	CASSDQQGDGYTF	TGTGCCAGCAGTGATCAACAGGGAGATGGCTACACCTTC
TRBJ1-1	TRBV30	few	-	CAWSVGAWGEAFF	TGTGCCTGGAGTGTCGGTGCCTGGGGCGAAGCTTTCTTT
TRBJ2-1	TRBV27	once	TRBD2	CASSGTSGGGYNEQFF	TGTGCCAGTTCCGGGACTAGCGGGGGGGGATACAATGAGCAGTTCTTC
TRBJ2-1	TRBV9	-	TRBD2	CASSVEISGRAYNEQFF	TGTGCCAGCAGCGTAGAGATTAGCGGGAGGGCCTACAATGAGCAGTTCTTC
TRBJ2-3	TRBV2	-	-	CASSDRDLGTTDTQYF	TGTGCCAGCAGTGACAGGGACTTGGGTACGACAGATACGCAGTATTTT
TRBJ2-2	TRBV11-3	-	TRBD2	CASGLVSIGELFF	TGTGCCTCAGGACTAGTTAGTATCGGGGAGCTGTTTTTT
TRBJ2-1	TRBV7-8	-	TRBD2	CASRQTGTSNEQFF	TGTGCCAGCAGACAGACCGGGACTAGTAATGAGCAGTTCTTC
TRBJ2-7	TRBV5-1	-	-	CASSLNTGYYEQYF	TGCGCCAGCAGCTTGAATACGGGGTACTACGAGCAGTACTTC
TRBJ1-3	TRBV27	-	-	CASSPGGGAGGTIYF	TGTGCCAGCAGTCCAGGCGGGGGTGCTGGGGGCACCATATATTTT
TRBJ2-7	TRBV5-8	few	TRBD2	CASSLSGSSLGEQYF	TGTGCCAGCAGCTTGAGCGGGAGTTCGTTAGGGGAGCAGTACTTC
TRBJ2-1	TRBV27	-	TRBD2	CASSLTLAGGRNEQFF	TGTGCCAGCAGTTTAACGCTAGCGGGAGGGCGAAATGAGCAGTTCTTC
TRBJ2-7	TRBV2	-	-	CASRGAAYEQYF	TGTGCCAGCAGGGGGGCGGCTTACGAGCAGTACTTC
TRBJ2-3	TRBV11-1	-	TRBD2	CASSFGAGGPTDTQYF	TGTGCCAGCAGTTTTGGAGCGGGAGGCCCTACAGATACGCAGTATTTT
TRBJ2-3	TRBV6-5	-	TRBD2	CASARTSGATDTQYF	TGTGCCAGCGCTCGGACTAGCGGGGCTACAGATACGCAGTATTTT
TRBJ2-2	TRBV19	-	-	CASSSLGGGELFF	TGTGCCAGTAGTTCATTAGGAGGCGGGGAGCTGTTTTTT
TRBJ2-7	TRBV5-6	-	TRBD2	CASSFGPSGHYEQYF	TGTGCCAGCAGCTTTGGGCCTAGCGGACACTACGAGCAGTACTTC
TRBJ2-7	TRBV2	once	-	CASSEDSATFYEQYF	TGTGCCAGCAGTGAAGATAGCGCGACATTCTACGAGCAGTACTTC
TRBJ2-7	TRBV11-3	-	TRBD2	CASSLDGREGRDEQYF	TGTGCCAGCAGCTTAGATGGCCGGGAGGGCCGGGACGAGCAGTACTTC
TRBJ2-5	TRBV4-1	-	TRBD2	CASSRQSLAGDGRETQYF	TGCGCCAGCAGCCGACAATCCCTAGCGGGAGACGGTAGAGAGACCCAGTACTTC
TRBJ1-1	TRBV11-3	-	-	CASSLGGGYTEAFF	TGTGCCAGCAGCTTAGGTGGGGGGTATACTGAAGCTTTCTTT
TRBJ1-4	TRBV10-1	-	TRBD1	CASSESRATGVEKLFF	TGCGCCAGCAGTGAGTCGCGCGCCACAGGGGTTGAAAAACTGTTTTTT
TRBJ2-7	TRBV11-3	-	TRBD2	CASSMGLAGVSLNHEQYF	TGTGCCAGCAGCATGGGACTAGCGGGAGTATCTTTGAACCACGAGCAGTACTTC
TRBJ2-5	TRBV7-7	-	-	CASSLVFGVREETQYF	TGTGCTAGCAGCTTAGTGTTCGGGGTTCGCGAGGAGACCCAGTACTTC
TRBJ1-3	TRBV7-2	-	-	CASSFSRNTIYF	TGTGCCAGCAGCTTCTCCCGAAACACCATATATTTT
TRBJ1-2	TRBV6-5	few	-	CASSQAREHYGYTF	TGTGCCAGCAGCCAGGCGCGGGAGCACTATGGCTACACCTTC
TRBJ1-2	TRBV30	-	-	CAWSVGVRGYTF	TGTGCCTGGAGTGTAGGAGTCAGAGGCTACACCTTC
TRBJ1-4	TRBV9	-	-	CASSGGENEKLFF	TGTGCCAGCAGTGGGGGGGAGAATGAAAAACTGTTTTTT
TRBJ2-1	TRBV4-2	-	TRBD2	CASSPLKTAGDSYNEQFF	TGTGCCAGCAGCCCCTTAAAGACGGCGGGAGATAGCTACAATGAGCAGTTCTTC
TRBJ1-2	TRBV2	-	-	CASNELRGANYGYTF	TGTGCCAGCAATGAACTCAGGGGCGCTAACTATGGCTACACCTTC
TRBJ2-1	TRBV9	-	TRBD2	CASSVLLAGAYNEQFF	TGTGCCAGCAGCGTACTGCTAGCGGGAGCGTACAATGAGCAGTTCTTC
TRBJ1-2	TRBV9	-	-	CASTSGGANYGYTF	TGTGCCAGCACCTCCGGGGGGGCTAACTATGGCTACACCTTC
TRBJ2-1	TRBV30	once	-	CAWSSRQSPSNEQFF	TGTGCCTGGAGTAGCCGACAGAGCCCCTCCAATGAGCAGTTCTTC
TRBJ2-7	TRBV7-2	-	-	CASSLVSSRGTHYEQYF	TGTGCCAGCAGCTTAGTATCCTCTCGGGGTACTCACTACGAGCAGTACTTC
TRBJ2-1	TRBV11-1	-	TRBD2	CASSLHSGTVYNEQFF	TGTGCCAGCAGCTTACATAGCGGGACGGTCTACAATGAGCAGTTCTTC